The clone carrying this TCR beta chain has more than one count but fewer than ten. What it binds is not known. A multiplex PCR was run with 60 Vbeta primers and 13 Jbeta primers. Clones were read by immunoSEQ multiplex PCR, and TCRdb kept only the in-frame ones, dropping some. The sample holds about 190,000 clones, 75% to 90% seen once. The record originates from a study of cytomegalovirus exposure and HLA in healthy donors. The study, taken as a whole, reports: Most observed TCR sequences were rare, whereas some public TCRs were detected in many donors. TCR beta chain V- and J-gene trimming was linked, in a later analysis, to a missense variant in DCLRE1C.

The germline gives CDR1 GTSNPN, CDR2 SVGIG (reference sequence). The V and J ends lost 0 bases and 13 bases respectively, with 10 bases between them. The CDR3 spans 12 residues. This chain uses TRBV30 with TRBJ1-6; D gene ambiguous. This clonotype was sampled from a boy between 2 and 15 years old in good health and CMV-seronegative. The sample taken for sequencing was PBMCs. In nucleotides, the CDR3 is TGTGCCTGGAGTGTCCTCCTGTCCCCCCTCCACTTT. It translates to CAWSVLLSPLHF.